These 12 T cell receptor beta chains share one sample of origin, sequenced in a study of cytomegalovirus exposure and HLA in healthy donors. Primers for the PCR totalled 60 Vbeta and 13 Jbeta. The assay was immunoSEQ multiplex PCR, and TCRdb's table has in-frame clones only and misses some. Among under 300,000 clones, about 81% were seen once, and the ten largest hold almost 8%. The specimen sequenced was PBMCs. These TCRs come from a woman in her sixties in good health and CMV-seropositive.

This clone was seen a few times. The chain carries TRBV18 and TRBJ2-2; a possible D gene is TRBD1 (5 bases). V was cut by 7 bases and J by 1 base, with 10 bases left in between. Germline CDR1 KGHSH, CDR2 LQKENI. The CDR3 has 14 residues. The CDR3 sequence is CASFQGLNTGELFF. The CDR3 region has the DNA TGTGCCAGCTTCCAGGGATTGAACACCGGGGAGCTGTTTTTT.

J is TRBJ2-7 and V is TRBV10-3, with a tentative D call TRBD1 (5 bases). The CDR3 length is 14 residues. CDR1 ENHRY and CDR2 SYGVKD come from the germline V gene. V was pared by 3 bases and J by 3 bases, with 12 bases between. Written as DNA, the CDR3 is TGTGCCATCAGTGACCCTGGCAGGGACTACGAGCAGTACTTC. It codes for CAISDPGRDYEQYF.

The CDR3 protein is CASSLSYREGLPLYEQYF. The CDR3 DNA is TGTGCCAGCAGCTTATCGTACCGGGAGGGCCTTCCCCTCTACGAGCAGTACTTC. V and J are TRBV5-6 and TRBJ2-5; 8 bases fit TRBD2. The J call may be wrong; the DNA end is better matched by TRBJ2-7. Germline lookup yields CDR1 SGHDT and CDR2 YYEEEE. This CDR3 spans 18 amino acids.

The CDR3 here is CASSQGGQIAGEKLFF. The CDR3 DNA reads as TGCGCCAGCAGCCAAGGGGGACAGATCGCAGGAGAAAAACTGTTTTTT. The rearrangement joins TRBV4-1 to TRBJ1-4, with 7 bases that match TRBD1. CDR3 size: 16 residues. J was trimmed by 8 bases and V by 1 base; bases with no gene match: 10. From germline, CDR1 is MGHRA and CDR2 YSYEKL.

The gene calls are TRBV27 and TRBJ2-7; D possibly corresponds to TRBD2 (6 bases). Looked up from germline, CDR1 is MNHEY and CDR2 is SMNVEV (reference sequence). The CDR3 has 13 amino acids. V was shortened by 4 bases and J by 0 bases, with 7 bases between the two germline ends. The CDR3: CASSWRDSYEQYF. CDR3 coding DNA: TGTGCCAGCAGTTGGCGGGACTCCTACGAGCAGTACTTC.

The gene calls are TRBV9 and TRBJ2-1, with D possibly matching TRBD2 (6 bases). Germline V CDR1 and CDR2: SGDLS, YYNGEE. This CDR3 comprises 16 residues. The V and J ends lost 0 bases and 4 bases respectively, with 14 bases between them. The CDR3 sequence: CASSVGGSGLYNEQFF. CDR3 DNA: TGTGCCAGCAGCGTAGGAGGTAGCGGACTTTACAATGAGCAGTTCTTC.

V and J are TRBV19 and TRBJ1-1; D call uncertain. The CDR3 is 14 residues long. Germline lookup yields CDR1 LNHDA and CDR2 SQIVND (reference sequence). Trimming cost V 3 bases and J 4 bases, with 12 bases left between them. The CDR3 DNA sequence: TGTGCCAGTAGTATGGAGGGTCGGGGCACTGAAGCTTTCTTT. Translation: CASSMEGRGTEAFF.

This clone has only a few counts. The chain is built from TRBV9 and TRBJ1-1; 7 bases are a match to TRBD1. The germline CDR1 and CDR2 sequences are SGDLS and YYNGEE. The trim removed 4 bases at V and 7 bases at J, leaving 10 bases unmatched. This CDR3 is built from 14 residues. The CDR3 nucleotides are TGTGCCAGCAGCCCACAGACAGGGAGCCTTGAAGCTTTCTTT. Its translation: CASSPQTGSLEAFF.

The CDR3 is CASSQEDPGYSGANVLTF. The DNA of the CDR3 is TGCGCCAGCAGCCAAGAGGATCCCGGGTATTCTGGGGCCAACGTCCTGACTTTC. V gene TRBV4-1 combines with J gene TRBJ2-6; D remains ambiguous. The V gene lost 0 bases and the J gene lost 1 base, with 13 bases spanning the gap. This CDR3 is 18 amino acids long. Germline V gene sequence: CDR1 MGHRA, CDR2 YSYEKL.

The chain combines TRBV27 with TRBJ2-3, with 12 bases lining up with TRBD2. The ends lost 6 bases at V and 5 bases at J; junction bases unmatched: 9. The CDR3 has 16 amino acids. Germline CDR1 reads MNHEY; CDR2 reads SMNVEV (reference sequence). The CDR3 DNA reads TGTGCCAGCAGGAGGACTAGCGGGGACCGTCGAGATACGCAGTATTTT. Protein sequence: CASRRTSGDRRDTQYF.

This clone was counted a few times. The genes are TRBV9 and TRBJ1-4, with 9 positions matching TRBD1. The CDR3 is 16 residues long. After removal of 2 bases from V and 7 bases from J, the junction contained 9 bases not matched to a gene. Germline V CDR1 and CDR2: SGDLS, YYNGEE. CDR3 in DNA: TGTGCCAGCAGCGTGCAAACAGGGGGCGGATCTGAAAAACTGTTTTTT. Its protein is CASSVQTGGGSEKLFF.

The gene calls are TRBV9 and TRBJ2-2; 8 nucleotides line up with TRBD2. Germline CDR1 reads SGDLS; CDR2 reads YYNGEE. The length of the CDR3 is 17 residues. Trimming removed 0 bases from V and 7 bases from J; junction bases left unmatched: 11. CDR3 nucleotides: TGTGCCAGCAGCGTAGGGGGCAGCGGGAGTCCAAACGGGGAGCTGTTTTTT. This gives the protein CASSVGGSGSPNGELFF. Together with reference TRBV9 and TRBJ2-2, the CDR3 gives the full variable domain: DSGVTQTPKHLITATGQRVTLRCSPRSGDLSVYWYQQSLDQGLQFLIQYYNGEERAKGNILERFSAQQFPDLHSELNLSSLELGDSALYFCASSVGGSGSPNGELFFGEGSRLTVL.